This entry is about one TCR beta chain. This sample is drawn from a study of blood T cell repertoires in COVID-19. Source study methods: Reference gene primer amplification in the assay estimated nucleated cell counts. The assay was immunoSEQ multiplex PCR, and TCRdb's table has in-frame clones only and misses some. Clonal size and the V and J genes are those of that table, whereas D and trimming came from the DNA. The sample lists approximately 100,000 clones; roughly 91% were seen once. Sequenced: peripheral blood. The origin of this receptor is a human donor with acute or convalescent COVID-19. The donor label of this sample is uncertain.

For the CDR3, the DNA is TGTGCCAGCAGACCGAACCCCAGGGGTGCTAATGAAAAACTGTTTTTT. Its protein product is CASRPNPRGANEKLFF. The genes are TRBV28 and TRBJ1-4; D perhaps matches TRBD1 (6 bases). V was clipped by 6 bases and J by 3 bases, with 17 bases between them. Germline CDR1 is MDHEN and CDR2 is SYDVKM. CDR3 length: 16 amino acids. The full variable domain, completed using reference TRBV28 and TRBJ1-4, is DVKVTQSSRYLVKRTGEKVFLECVQDMDHENMFWYRQDPGLGLRLIYFSYDVKMKEKGDIPEGYSVSREKKERFSLILESASTNQTSMYLCASRPNPRGANEKLFFGSGTQLSVL.